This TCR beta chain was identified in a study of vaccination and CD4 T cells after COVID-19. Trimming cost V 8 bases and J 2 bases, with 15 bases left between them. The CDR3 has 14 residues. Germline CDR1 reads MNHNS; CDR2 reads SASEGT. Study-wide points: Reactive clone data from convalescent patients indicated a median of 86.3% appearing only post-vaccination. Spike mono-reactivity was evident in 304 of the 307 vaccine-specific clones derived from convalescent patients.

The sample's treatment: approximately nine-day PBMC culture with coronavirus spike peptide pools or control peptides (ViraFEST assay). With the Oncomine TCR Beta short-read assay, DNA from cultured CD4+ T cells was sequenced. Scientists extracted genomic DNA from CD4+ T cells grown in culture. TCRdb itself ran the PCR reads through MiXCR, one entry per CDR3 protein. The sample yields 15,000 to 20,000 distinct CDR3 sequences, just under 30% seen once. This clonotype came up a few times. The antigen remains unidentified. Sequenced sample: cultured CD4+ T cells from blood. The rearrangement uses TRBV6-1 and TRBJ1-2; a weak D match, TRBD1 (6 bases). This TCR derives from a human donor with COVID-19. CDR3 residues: CASDSEGGNYGYTF. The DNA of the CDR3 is TGTGCCAGCGACAGTGAGGGGGGGAACTATGGCTACACCTTC.